This T cell receptor beta chain was captured in a study of radiation and T cells in renal cell carcinoma. CDR3 size: 16 residues. CDR1 MNHNY and CDR2 SVGAGI come from the germline V gene (reference sequence). V gave up 8 bases and J gave up 5 bases, with 25 bases separating them. The time point was: baseline pretreatment blood. Described treatment: 15 Gy SBRT to primary tumor, nephrectomy 4 weeks later. Assay: immunoSEQ multiplex PCR; the TCRdb copy retains only in-frame clones and omits some. The sample yields tens of thousands of clones, roughly four fifths seen once. The sequencing here drew on blood, taken from a patient whose treatment included radiotherapy and nephrectomy. This rearrangement joins TRBV6-6 to TRBJ2-7; D possibly uses TRBD1 or TRBD2 (5 bases each). This TCR came from a man aged 60-69 years with renal cell carcinoma. The CDR3 loop is CASSNPGTPWVHEQYF. CDR3 DNA: TGTGCCAGCTCTAACCCCGGGACCCCATGGGTCCACGAGCAGTACTTC.